Given below is one T cell receptor beta chain in context. Antigen: not known. The read finishes 3 residues shy of the CDR3 end, and the germline J gene is used to complete it. This sample was included in a study of T cells in women clearing cervical HPV infection. As for the study in general: Cases were women with histologically confirmed HPV16-related CIN3 or worse, including a couple of invasive cancers.

CDR3 length: 14 amino acids. The V end was cut by 10 bases, the J end by 5 bases, with 17 bases between. CDR1 ENHRY and CDR2 SYGVKD come from the germline V gene. Study-level points and caveats: Each sample's T-cell count was unknown, possibly confounding richness.

Clones were sequenced by immunoSEQ multiplex PCR, and TCRdb holds only the in-frame ones, with some missing. The listing records about 35,000 clones. Input material: blood buffy coat. The chain carries TRBV10-3 and TRBJ1-4; possibly TRBD1 for D (5 bases). The TCR was taken from a woman between 18 and 70 years old with a cervical HPV16 infection that either progressed to CIN3+ or cleared (not recorded which). CDR3 bases read: TGTGCCAGCCAAACCGACAGAAAGAATGAAAAA. Translation gives CASQTDRKNEK. The full-length CDR3 reads as CASQTDRKNEKLFF.